This T cell receptor beta chain is drawn from a study of T cells in Graves' hyperthyroidism and ophthalmopathy. This clonotype was seen many times. It was RNA transcripts that yielded the amplified TCR beta CDR3 regions. HTBI primers were used for first-round RT-PCR of the TCR CDR3. TCRdb itself ran the multiplex PCR reads through MiXCR, one entry per CDR3 protein. The sample yields some 600,000 distinct CDR3 sequences, approximately 14% seen once. V lost 0 bases to trimming and J lost 4 bases, with 12 bases between them. The CDR3 is made up of 16 amino acids. Germline loops: CDR1 SGHVS, CDR2 FNYEAQ. Initially, at the first diagnosis of hyperthyroidism and before any ophthalmopathy symptoms, blood was sampled.

This clonotype was sampled from a woman aged 25 to 45 with Graves' hyperthyroidism that later progressed to Graves' ophthalmopathy. The material sequenced was blood. V usage is TRBV7-6 and J usage is TRBJ1-4, with D perhaps TRBD1 (6 bases). CDR3 protein: CASSLARQGINEKLFF. CDR3 DNA: TGTGCCAGCAGCTTAGCGAGGCAGGGGATTAATGAAAAACTGTTTTTT.